The 25 T cell receptor beta chains below all came from one sample that was sequenced in a study of vaccination effects on CD4 cells after COVID-19. Investigators separated out CD4+ T cells once more than nine days of culture had passed. SARS-CoV-2 infected the person between March and December 2020, as confirmed by PCR. The cohort was immunized with two doses of either the BNT162b2 or mRNA-1273 vaccine. These receptors' targets are unknown. Clones were read by immunoSEQ multiplex PCR, and TCRdb kept only the in-frame ones, dropping some. The table records about 34,000 clones, roughly four fifths of them present only once. Source: CD4+ T cells from PBMCs cultured without peptide, taken after COVID-19 vaccination. The receptors derive from a human donor who had a prior SARS-CoV-2 infection.

J is TRBJ2-5 and V is TRBV7-9; 10 nucleotides agree with TRBD2. CDR3 size: 17 residues. Germline assignment: CDR1 SEHNR and CDR2 FQNEAQ (reference sequence). The J segment lost 3 bases and the V segment lost 6 bases, leaving 13 bases of the junction unmatched. CDR3 bases: TGTGCCAGCAGGCGCGGAGCGGGAGGGCGGGCCGAAGAGACCCAGTACTTC. It codes for CASRRGAGGRAEETQYF.

V and J are TRBV2 and TRBJ1-1, with TRBD1 as a possible D gene (5 bases). This CDR3 has 14 amino acids. Deletions cut 4 bases from V and 6 bases from J, with 15 bases between. The V gene's germline CDR1 is SNHLY and CDR2 FYNNEI. CDR3 residues: CASSGWGWDAEAFF. CDR3 coding DNA: TGTGCCAGCAGTGGGTGGGGTTGGGACGCTGAAGCTTTCTTT.

In this sample, this clone turned up a few times. J is TRBJ1-2 and V is TRBV18; 9 nucleotides line up with TRBD1. The CDR3 runs 20 residues. CDR1 and CDR2 (germline): KGHSH, LQKENI. The V segment lost 6 bases and the J segment 0 bases; nucleotides outside the gene matches: 20. The CDR3 DNA reads TGTGCCAGCTCGCCCACCCAAACTCTGGGGACAGGGACATCTAACTATGGCTACACCTTC. Translation gives CASSPTQTLGTGTSNYGYTF.

The chain links TRBV4-3 to TRBJ2-4, with 9 bases that match TRBD1. This CDR3 region has 19 residues. V lost 0 bases and J lost 3; bases outside the gene matches: 12. Germline V gene data show CDR1 as LGHNA and CDR2 as YSLEER. The CDR3 DNA sequence: TGCGCCAGCAGCCAAGATTTTGCCCCGGGACAGGGCGGCAAAAACATTCAGTACTTC. The encoded protein is CASSQDFAPGQGGKNIQYF.

The rearrangement links TRBV6-1 to TRBJ1-5; the D gene is possibly TRBD1 (6 bases). The V gene's germline CDR1 is MNHNS and CDR2 SASEGT. V lost 3 bases and J lost 5, with 17 bases in between. This CDR3 region has 16 residues. The CDR3: CASSDQVRGVDQPQHF. CDR3 in DNA: TGTGCCAGCAGTGATCAGGTGAGGGGGGTGGATCAGCCCCAGCATTTT.

The chain employs TRBV5-5 and TRBJ2-2; TRBD2 matches at 8 bases. The trim removed 2 bases at V and 4 bases at J, leaving 7 bases unmatched. Germline V lookup: CDR1 SGHKS, CDR2 YYEKEE (reference sequence). The length of the CDR3 is 16 residues. CDR3 sequence: CASSFFSGGATGELFF. The CDR3 bases are TGTGCCAGCAGCTTCTTCTCCGGGGGGGCCACCGGGGAGCTGTTTTTT.

This sequence joins TRBV7-8 and TRBJ2-1; no clear D. CDR3 length: 11 amino acids. The germline V gene has CDR1 SGHVS and CDR2 FQNEAQ. V was shortened by 5 bases and J by 8 bases, with 7 bases between the two germline ends. The CDR3 bases are TGTGCCAGCAGCCAAGTCGATGAGCAGTTCTTC. Protein: CASSQVDEQFF.

The CDR3 DNA follows: TGTGCCAGCAGTGATCTCCCCGGGGGGACAGTGAACACTGAAGCTTTCTTT. Its protein product is CASSDLPGGTVNTEAFF. The chain employs TRBV6-1 and TRBJ1-1; 7 bases line up with TRBD1. Trimming cost V 3 bases and J 0 bases; bases outside gene matches: 10. Germline assignment: CDR1 MNHNS and CDR2 SASEGT. This CDR3 comprises 17 residues.

As to this clone: At one end, the junction sequence differs from germline, possibly due to a read error. This chain links TRBV29-1 with TRBJ2-5; D might be TRBD2 (6 bases). The CDR3 runs 13 residues. Germline V gene data show CDR1 as SQVTM and CDR2 as ANQGSEA. The CDR3 spells CSIDAGRGETQYF. CDR3 DNA sequence: TGCAGCATTGACGCGGGGAGAGGAGAGACCCAGTACTTC.

The chain joins TRBV9 to TRBJ2-3, with 10 positions matching TRBD2. V gave up 0 bases and J gave up 2 bases; unmatched junction bases: 6. This CDR3 contains 17 residues. Germline lookup yields CDR1 SGDLS and CDR2 YYNGEE. Written as DNA, the CDR3 is TGTGCCAGCAGCGTAGAAGCGGGGGGGACTTCCACAGATACGCAGTATTTT. It codes for CASSVEAGGTSTDTQYF.

This chain joins TRBV2 and TRBJ2-2; 9 bases align to TRBD1. Germline CDR1 and CDR2: SNHLY and FYNNEI. J lost 2 bases, V lost 7 bases, and 5 bases had no gene match. The CDR3 sequence is 15 residues long. The CDR3 spells CASNGQGINTGELFF. The CDR3 DNA reads as TGTGCCAGCAATGGACAGGGGATAAACACCGGGGAGCTGTTTTTT.

This clone was counted a few times. The rearrangement uses TRBV7-8 and TRBJ2-5; 7 bases align to TRBD1. CDR1 and CDR2 (germline): SGHVS, FQNEAQ. J lost 5 bases, V lost 5 bases, and 5 bases had no gene match. The CDR3 consists of 13 residues. The CDR3 coding sequence is TGTGCCAGCAGCCCAGGGGGTTTTGAGACCCAGTACTTC. Amino acids: CASSPGGFETQYF.

The chain has TRBV7-2 and TRBJ1-5; D is uncertain. V was trimmed by 5 bases and J by 6 bases, leaving 8 bases between them. This CDR3 region has 12 residues. Germline V CDR1 and CDR2: SGHTA, FQGNSA. CDR3 amino acids: CASSPLGQPQHF. The CDR3 bases are TGTGCCAGCAGCCCTCTGGGTCAGCCCCAGCATTTT.

The chain has TRBV5-1 and TRBJ2-3; D gene ambiguous. Germline loops: CDR1 SGHRS, CDR2 YFSETQ. The CDR3 runs 11 residues. Trimming stripped 0 bases from V and 5 bases from J, with 1 base between. DNA of the CDR3: TGCGCCAGCAGCTTGGTAGATACGCAGTATTTT. Residues: CASSLVDTQYF.

The J gene is TRBJ1-2, the V gene TRBV19; no clear D. With 3 bases removed from V and 8 bases from J, the gap between germline ends came to 13 bases. Germline V lookup: CDR1 LNHDA, CDR2 SQIVND (reference sequence). The CDR3 consists of 13 residues. CDR3 DNA: TGTGCCAGTAGTATCGGAAACATAAACGGCTACACCTTC. Residues: CASSIGNINGYTF.

This clone occurred once. The chain combines TRBV21-1 with TRBJ2-7; TRBD1, as called in the table, went unchecked against the DNA. TRBV21-1 is a pseudogene segment. CDR3 length equals 16 residues. The CDR3 nucleotides are TGTGCCAGCAGCAAAGAAAACGGGACAGGGGTCTACGAGCAGTACTTC. It specifies CASSKENGTGVYEQYF.

The chain joins TRBV19 to TRBJ2-6, with D tentatively TRBD1 or TRBD2 (5 bases each). CDR1 and CDR2 from the germline V gene are LNHDA and SQIVND (reference sequence). Trimming stripped 5 bases from V and 0 bases from J, with 11 bases between. The CDR3 runs 16 residues. CDR3 coding DNA: TGTGCCAGTAGTCAAGGGGAGTTCTCTGGGGCCAACGTCCTGACTTTC. Its translation is CASSQGEFSGANVLTF.

The table lists this clone with a few counts. This sequence joins TRBV5-1 and TRBJ2-7, with 12 bases aligning to TRBD2. Germline V gives CDR1 SGHRS, CDR2 YFSETQ. The CDR3 is 14 residues long. V was pared by 4 bases and J by 7 bases, with 6 bases of the junction left unmatched. The CDR3, as DNA: TGCGCCAGCAGCGTCCCGACTAGCGGGAGTGAGCAGTACTTC. This sequence encodes CASSVPTSGSEQYF.

J is TRBJ1-3 and V is TRBV5-1; a possible D gene is TRBD1 (6 bases). Germline V CDR1 and CDR2: SGHRS, YFSETQ. Trimming took 2 bases from V and 0 from J, leaving 15 bases between them. The CDR3 is 17 residues long. The CDR3 spells CASSFLGGGDSGNTIYF. CDR3 in DNA: TGCGCCAGCAGCTTTTTGGGCGGGGGCGACTCTGGAAACACCATATATTTT. Looking up the rest from reference TRBV5-1 and TRBJ1-3 gives the full variable domain: KAGVTQTPRYLIKTRGQQVTLSCSPISGHRSVSWYQQTPGQGLQFLFEYFSETQRNKGNFPGRFSGRQFSNSRSEMNVSTLELGDSALYLCASSFLGGGDSGNTIYFGEGSWLTVV.

This clone was found once. The chain links TRBV6-5 to TRBJ1-2; 7 nucleotides match TRBD1. Germline V lookup: CDR1 MNHEY, CDR2 SVGAGI. The CDR3 totals 13 residues. The ends lost 2 bases at V and 7 bases at J; junction bases unmatched: 4. The CDR3 DNA sequence: TGTGCCAGCAGTTACACTAGGGGGCCTGGCTACACCTTC. Protein: CASSYTRGPGYTF.

V and J are TRBV5-1 and TRBJ1-3; tentative D call: TRBD1 (5 bases). Germline V gene sequence: CDR1 SGHRS, CDR2 YFSETQ. The CDR3 is 16 amino acids. V was pared by 4 bases and J by 0 bases, with 14 bases between. This CDR3 is CASSLTTGTSGNTIYF. CDR3 nucleotide sequence: TGCGCCAGCAGCCTTACCACGGGGACCTCTGGAAACACCATATATTTT.

The chain carries TRBV30 and TRBJ1-2, with 7 bases fitting TRBD1. Germline V gives CDR1 GTSNPN, CDR2 SVGIG (reference sequence). The length of the CDR3 is 15 residues. V lost 3 bases to trimming and J lost 8 bases; unmatched junction nucleotides: 15. The CDR3 reads CAWRLSSRGLEGYTF. The DNA for the CDR3 is TGTGCCTGGAGATTGAGTTCGAGGGGGCTTGAGGGCTACACCTTC.

The sample holds one count of this clone. The chain joins TRBV15 to TRBJ2-5; 8 bases are a match to TRBD1. Germline values: CDR1 LNHNV, CDR2 YYDKDF (reference sequence). The ends lost 2 bases at V and 0 bases at J; junction bases unmatched: 2. The CDR3 extends over 15 amino acids. CDR3 residues: CATSRQGADQETQYF. The CDR3 DNA is TGTGCCACCAGCAGACAGGGGGCGGACCAAGAGACCCAGTACTTC.

This sequence joins TRBV5-1 and TRBJ1-5; no firm D call. Germline assignment: CDR1 SGHRS and CDR2 YFSETQ. Trimming stripped 0 bases from V and 0 bases from J, with 4 bases between. This CDR3 is built from 14 residues. CDR3 amino acids: CASSLDSSNQPQHF. Written as DNA, the CDR3 is TGCGCCAGCAGCTTGGACAGTAGCAATCAGCCCCAGCATTTT.

The rearrangement uses TRBV5-4 and TRBJ2-1, with TRBD2 matching over 9 bases. After removal of 4 bases from V and 7 bases from J, the junction contained 15 bases not matched to a gene. The V gene's germline CDR1 is SGHNT and CDR2 YYREEE (reference sequence). This CDR3 has 17 amino acids. CDR3 region: CASSPPRGGGAGNEQFF. Here the CDR3 DNA reads TGTGCCAGCAGCCCCCCCCGGGGCGGGGGGGCCGGGAATGAGCAGTTCTTC.